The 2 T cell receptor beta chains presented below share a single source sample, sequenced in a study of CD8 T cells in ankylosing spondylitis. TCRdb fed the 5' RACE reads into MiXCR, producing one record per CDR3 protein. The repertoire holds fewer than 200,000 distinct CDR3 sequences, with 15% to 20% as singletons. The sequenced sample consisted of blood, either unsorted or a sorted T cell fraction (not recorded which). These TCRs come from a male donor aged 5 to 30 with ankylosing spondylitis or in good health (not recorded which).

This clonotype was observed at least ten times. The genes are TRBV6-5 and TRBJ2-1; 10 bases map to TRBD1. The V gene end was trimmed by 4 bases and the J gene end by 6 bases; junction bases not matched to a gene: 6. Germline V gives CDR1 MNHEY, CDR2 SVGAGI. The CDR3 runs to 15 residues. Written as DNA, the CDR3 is TGTGCCAGCAGTTCGGGGGACAGGGGTTTCAATGAGCAGTTCTTC. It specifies CASSSGDRGFNEQFF.

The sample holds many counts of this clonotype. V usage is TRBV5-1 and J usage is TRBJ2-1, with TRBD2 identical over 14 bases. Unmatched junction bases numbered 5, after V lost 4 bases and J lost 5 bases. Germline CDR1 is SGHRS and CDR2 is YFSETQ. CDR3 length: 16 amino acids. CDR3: CASSLKGLAGDNEQFF. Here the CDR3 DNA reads TGCGCCAGCAGCCTTAAGGGACTAGCGGGAGACAATGAGCAGTTCTTC.